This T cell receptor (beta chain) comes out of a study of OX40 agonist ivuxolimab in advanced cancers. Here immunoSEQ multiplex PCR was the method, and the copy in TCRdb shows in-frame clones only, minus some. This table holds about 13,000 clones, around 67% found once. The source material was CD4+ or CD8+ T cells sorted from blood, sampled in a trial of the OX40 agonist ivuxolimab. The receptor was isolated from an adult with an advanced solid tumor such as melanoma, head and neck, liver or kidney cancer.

CDR3 protein: CSVPGTGGVVQFF. In nucleotides, the CDR3 is TGCAGCGTACCCGGGACAGGTGGTGTGGTGCAGTTCTTC. This rearrangement joins TRBV29-1 to TRBJ2-1, with 8 bases identical to TRBD1. Germline CDR1 reads SQVTM; CDR2 reads ANQGSEA. CDR3 length: 13 amino acids. The V segment lost 6 bases and the J segment 12 bases; nucleotides outside the gene matches: 13.